This paragraph covers one TCR beta chain sequence. CDR3 size: 13 residues. Trimming took 7 bases from V and 0 from J, leaving 9 bases between them. Germline assignment: CDR1 MNHEY and CDR2 SMNVEV (reference sequence). Profiling relied on immunoSEQ multiplex PCR, and the TCRdb table lists in-frame clones only, not all of them. Of around 130,000 clones in the sample, about 90% were seen once. These data originate in a study of cytomegalovirus exposure and HLA in healthy donors. Study-wide context: It was reported in a later analysis that the same platform had been used for the 90 to 150 validation repertoires as for the approximately 700 first-cohort repertoires.

Sequenced sample: PBMCs. This receptor was identified in a man aged 25-45 years in good health and CMV-seronegative. V and J are TRBV27 and TRBJ1-1; weak D call: TRBD1 (5 bases). The CDR3 loop reads CASIGGVNTEAFF. Here the CDR3 DNA reads TGTGCCAGCATCGGGGGGGTGAACACTGAAGCTTTCTTT.